This is a list of T cell receptor beta chains from one sample in a study of type 1 regulatory T cells. TCRdb called the reads again in MiXCR, with one record for every CDR3 protein. The sample shows 80,000 to 100,000 distinct CDR3 sequences, roughly 31% of them seen only once. Input material: CD4+ T cells, either the whole sample or a sorted fraction (not recorded which). Every receptor here comes from a human donor in good health. The CDR3 runs from the conserved cysteine through the conserved F or W. A D gene is named only where the DNA matches it firmly. The size of a clone is reported for some rows only, either as once, few or many, or as a class for expanded clones.

-	-	TRBV5-1	TRBJ1-4	TGCGCCAGCAGCTTGCGGGGGATTAATGAAAAACTGTTTTTT	CASSLRGINEKLFF
-	many	TRBV11-2	TRBJ2-5	TGTGCCAGCAGCTTAGGGGGGGCAGGGAAGACCCAGTACTTC	CASSLGGAGKTQYF
TRBD1	few	TRBV11-1	TRBJ1-2	TGTGCCAGCAGCGGGGACAGCAACTCTGGCTACACCTTC	CASSGDSNSGYTF
TRBD1	few	TRBV4-3	TRBJ2-2	TGCGCCAGCAGCCAGAGAGGGACAGGGCACACCGGGGAGCTGTTTTTT	CASSQRGTGHTGELFF
-	few	TRBV19	TRBJ2-3	TGTGCCAGTAGAGAGACGACGAAGGGGAACACAGATACGCAGTATTTT	CASRETTKGNTDTQYF
-	-	TRBV20-1	TRBJ1-5	TGCAGTGCTGGGGACGTCAATCAGCCCCAGCATTTT	CSAGDVNQPQHF
-	-	TRBV7-2	TRBJ2-7	TGTGCCAGCAGTTTTGCCTTGGGACCGCGCTCGAGGGAGCAGTACTTC	CASSFALGPRSREQYF
-	-	TRBV29-1	TRBJ1-1	TGCAGCGTTGATGGTGGGCGTTTGGCGGACACTGAAGCTTTCTTT	CSVDGGRLADTEAFF
TRBD2	-	TRBV11-2	TRBJ2-7	TGTGCCAGCAGCTTAGCGGGAGGAGGGTACAAGCAGTACTTC	CASSLAGGGYKQYF
TRBD1	few	TRBV5-5	TRBJ1-1	TGTGCCAGCCACGGATTACAGGGGGCGAGGACTGAAGCTTTCTTT	CASHGLQGARTEAFF
-	many	TRBV9	TRBJ2-1	TGTGCCAGCAGCGCTTCCGATTACAATGAGCAGTTCTTC	CASSASDYNEQFF
TRBD1	-	TRBV5-1	TRBJ1-1	TGCGCCAGCAGGCCGGACAGGGGTATCTACATTGAAGCTTTCTTT	CASRPDRGIYIEAFF
-	-	TRBV12-3/TRBV12-4	TRBJ2-3	TGTGCCAGCAGTTTATACGGGGGTAATACGCAGTATTTT	CASSLYGGNTQYF
TRBD1	-	TRBV20-1	TRBJ2-7	TGCAGTGCCCCGGACAGGGTCGGTAACGAGCAGTACTTC	CSAPDRVGNEQYF
-	few	TRBV3-1	TRBJ2-7	TGTGCCAGCAGCCAAGCTTCCAGGGGTGGTGGCGAGCAGTACTTC	CASSQASRGGGEQYF
-	-	TRBV20-1	TRBJ2-7	TGCAGTGCTAGTGTGTCCAGGGCTCCTTACGAGCAGTACTTC	CSASVSRAPYEQYF
-	-	TRBV6-5	TRBJ2-5	TGTGCCAGCAGATCATACCAAGAGACCCAGTACTTC	CASRSYQETQYF